This T cell receptor (beta chain) was documented in a study of regulatory T cells in long-lasting Graves disease. The study, taken as a whole, reports: Analysis covered peripheral blood alone, not thyroid tissue. With persistent disease, TRBV28, TRBJ1-2 and TRBJ2-5 were the favored segments.

Time point indicated: newly diagnosed GD, antithyroid drugs for less than 3 months. Isolated PBMC RNA provided the starting material for the TCR library. Patients met American Thyroid Association criteria for Graves' disease. This clonotype occurred many times. Its antigen is still unknown. Arm-PCR of CDR3 regions with iRepertoire HTBI primers generated TCR beta libraries. TCRdb reprocessed the multiplex PCR reads via MiXCR and lists one record per CDR3 protein. Of 450,000 to 700,000 distinct CDR3 sequences in the sample, around an eighth were seen once. Trimming took off 1 base at V and 4 bases at J, with 4 bases between the two ends. The CDR3 runs to 13 residues. CDR1 and CDR2 from the germline V gene are LNHNV and YYDKDF (reference sequence). These data were also filed under a second study, of T cells in Graves' hyperthyroidism and ophthalmopathy. That paper adds: Patients with uncontrolled infections, other autoimmune diseases, pregnancy or lactation were excluded.

The V and J genes are TRBV15 and TRBJ2-2, with unresolved D. This TCR was sampled from a young man with Graves disease. The sequences come from peripheral blood mononuclear cells (PBMCs), collected at new diagnosis, from a patient treated with antithyroid drugs. CDR3 protein: CATSRGPTGELFF. CDR3 sequence (DNA): TGTGCCACCAGCAGAGGCCCCACCGGGGAGCTGTTTTTT.